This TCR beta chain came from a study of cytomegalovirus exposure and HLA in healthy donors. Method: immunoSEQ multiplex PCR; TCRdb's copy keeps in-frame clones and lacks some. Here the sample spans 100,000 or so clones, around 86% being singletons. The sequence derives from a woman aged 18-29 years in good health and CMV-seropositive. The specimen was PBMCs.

This CDR3 reads CASSQWTGQNEQFF. CDR3 coding DNA: TGTGCCAGCTCCCAGTGGACAGGGCAAAATGAGCAGTTCTTC. The gene calls are TRBV18 and TRBJ2-1; TRBD1 aligns across 8 bases. The germline CDR1 and CDR2 sequences are KGHSH and LQKENI. The CDR3 spans 14 residues. The ends lost 6 bases at V and 7 bases at J; junction bases unmatched: 8.